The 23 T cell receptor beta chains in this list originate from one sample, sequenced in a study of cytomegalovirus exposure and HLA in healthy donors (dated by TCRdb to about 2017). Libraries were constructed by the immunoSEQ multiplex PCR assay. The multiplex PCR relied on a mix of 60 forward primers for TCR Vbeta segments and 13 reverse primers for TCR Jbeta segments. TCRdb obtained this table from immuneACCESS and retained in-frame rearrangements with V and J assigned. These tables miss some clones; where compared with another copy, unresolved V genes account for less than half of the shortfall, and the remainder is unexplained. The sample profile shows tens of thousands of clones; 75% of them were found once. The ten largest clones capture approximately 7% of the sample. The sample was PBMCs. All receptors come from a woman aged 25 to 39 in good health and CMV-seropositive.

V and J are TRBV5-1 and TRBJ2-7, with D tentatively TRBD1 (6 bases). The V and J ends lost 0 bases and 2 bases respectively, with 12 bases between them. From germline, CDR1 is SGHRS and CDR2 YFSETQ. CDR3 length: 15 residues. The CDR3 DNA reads TGCGCCAGCAGCTTGGGTCAGGGGCCTCCCTACGAGCAGTACTTC. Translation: CASSLGQGPPYEQYF.

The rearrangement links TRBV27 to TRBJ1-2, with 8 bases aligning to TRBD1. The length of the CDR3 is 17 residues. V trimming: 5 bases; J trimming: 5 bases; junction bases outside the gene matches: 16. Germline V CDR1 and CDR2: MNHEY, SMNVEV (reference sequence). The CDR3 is CASSPGGQGAWNYGYTF. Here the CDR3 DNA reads TGTGCCAGCAGTCCCGGTGGCCAGGGGGCCTGGAATTATGGCTACACCTTC.

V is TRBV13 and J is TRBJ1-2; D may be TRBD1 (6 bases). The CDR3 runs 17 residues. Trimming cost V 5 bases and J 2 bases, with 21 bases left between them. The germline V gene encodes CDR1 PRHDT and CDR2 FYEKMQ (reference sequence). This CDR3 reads CASSSAGTPFRNYGYTF. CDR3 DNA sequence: TGTGCCAGCAGCAGCGCCGGGACACCTTTTCGGAACTATGGCTACACCTTC.

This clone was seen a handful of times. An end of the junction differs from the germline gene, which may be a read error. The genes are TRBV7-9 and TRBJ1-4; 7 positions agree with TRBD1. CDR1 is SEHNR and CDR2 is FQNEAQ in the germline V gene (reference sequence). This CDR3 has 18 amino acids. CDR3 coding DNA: TGTTCCAGCAGCTTACGGTCGGACCTCCAGGGGGGTAATGAAAAACTGTTTTTT. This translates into CSSSLRSDLQGGNEKLFF.

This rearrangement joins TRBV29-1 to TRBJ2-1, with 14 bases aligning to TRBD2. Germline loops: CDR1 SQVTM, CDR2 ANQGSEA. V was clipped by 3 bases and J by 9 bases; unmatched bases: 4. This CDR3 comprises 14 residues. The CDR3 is CSVDRTSGRSEQFF. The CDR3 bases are TGCAGCGTTGATAGGACTAGCGGGAGGAGTGAGCAGTTCTTC.

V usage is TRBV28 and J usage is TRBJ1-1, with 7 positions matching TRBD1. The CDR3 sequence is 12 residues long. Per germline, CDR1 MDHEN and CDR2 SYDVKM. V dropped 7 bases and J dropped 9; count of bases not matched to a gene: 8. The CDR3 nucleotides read TGTGCCAGCACCTTAGACAGGGAAAAAGCTTTCTTT. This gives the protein CASTLDREKAFF.

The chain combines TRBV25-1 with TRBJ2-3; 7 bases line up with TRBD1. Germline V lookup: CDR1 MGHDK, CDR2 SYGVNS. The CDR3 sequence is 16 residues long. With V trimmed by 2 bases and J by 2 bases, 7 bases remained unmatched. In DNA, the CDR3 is TGTGCCAGCAGTGAACCGGGACAGAGCTCCACAGATACGCAGTATTTT. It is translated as CASSEPGQSSTDTQYF.

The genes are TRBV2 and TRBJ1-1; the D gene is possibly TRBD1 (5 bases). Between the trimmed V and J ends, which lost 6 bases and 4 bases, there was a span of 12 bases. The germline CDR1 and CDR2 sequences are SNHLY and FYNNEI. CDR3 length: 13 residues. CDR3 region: CASSPGGGTEAFF. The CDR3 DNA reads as TGTGCCAGCAGCCCCGGGGGTGGCACTGAAGCTTTCTTT.

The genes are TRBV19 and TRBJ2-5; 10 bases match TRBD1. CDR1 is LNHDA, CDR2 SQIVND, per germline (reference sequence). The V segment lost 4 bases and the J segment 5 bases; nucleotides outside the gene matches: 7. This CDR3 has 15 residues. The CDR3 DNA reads TGTGCCAGTAGTAAGGGGACAGGGGTTGGGGAGACCCAGTACTTC. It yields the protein CASSKGTGVGETQYF.

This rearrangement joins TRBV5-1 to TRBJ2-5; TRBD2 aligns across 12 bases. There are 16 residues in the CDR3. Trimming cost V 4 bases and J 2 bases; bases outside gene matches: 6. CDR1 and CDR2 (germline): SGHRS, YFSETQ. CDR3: CASSPTLAGGQETQYF. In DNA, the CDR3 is TGCGCCAGCAGCCCGACACTAGCGGGAGGACAAGAGACCCAGTACTTC.

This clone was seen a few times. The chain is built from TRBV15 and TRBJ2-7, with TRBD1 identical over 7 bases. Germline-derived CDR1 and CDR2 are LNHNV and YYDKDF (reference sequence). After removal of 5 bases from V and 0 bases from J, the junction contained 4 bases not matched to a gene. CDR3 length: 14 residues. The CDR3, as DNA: TGTGCCACCAGCGCCCAGGGGGACTCCTACGAGCAGTACTTC. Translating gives CATSAQGDSYEQYF.

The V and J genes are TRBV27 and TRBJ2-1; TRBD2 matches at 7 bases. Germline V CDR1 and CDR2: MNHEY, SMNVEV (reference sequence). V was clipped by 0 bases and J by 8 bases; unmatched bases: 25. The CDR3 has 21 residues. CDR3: CASSLSKFRSVILGAGDEQFF. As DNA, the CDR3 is TGTGCCAGCAGTTTATCGAAATTTAGGTCGGTGATTTTAGGTGCGGGAGATGAGCAGTTCTTC.

The CDR3 DNA is TGTGCCAGCAGCTTAGAACGGGGTACTGAAGCTTTCTTT. Translated: CASSLERGTEAFF. V usage is TRBV11-2 and J usage is TRBJ1-1; unclear D gene. With 0 bases removed from V and 5 bases from J, the gap between germline ends came to 7 bases. Germline CDR1 and CDR2: SGHAT and FQNNGV. CDR3 length equals 13 residues.

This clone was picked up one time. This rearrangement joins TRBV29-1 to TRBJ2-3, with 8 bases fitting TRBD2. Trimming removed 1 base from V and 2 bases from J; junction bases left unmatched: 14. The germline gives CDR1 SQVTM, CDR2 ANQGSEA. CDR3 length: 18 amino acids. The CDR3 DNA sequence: TGCAGCGTTGAAGTCCCCCGAAGCGCTAGCGGGTTCACAGATACGCAGTATTTT. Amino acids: CSVEVPRSASGFTDTQYF.

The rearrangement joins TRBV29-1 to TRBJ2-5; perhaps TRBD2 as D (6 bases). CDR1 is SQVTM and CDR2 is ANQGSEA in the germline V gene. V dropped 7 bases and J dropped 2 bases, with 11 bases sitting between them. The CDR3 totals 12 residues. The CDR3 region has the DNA TGCAGCGATAGCGGATCACAAGAGACCCAGTACTTC. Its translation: CSDSGSQETQYF.

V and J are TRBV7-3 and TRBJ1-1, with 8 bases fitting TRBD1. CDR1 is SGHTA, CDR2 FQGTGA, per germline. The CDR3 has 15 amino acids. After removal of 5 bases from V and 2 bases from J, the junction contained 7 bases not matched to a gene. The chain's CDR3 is CASSLAGGRNTEAFF. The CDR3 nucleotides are TGTGCCAGCAGCCTCGCAGGGGGCCGAAACACTGAAGCTTTCTTT.

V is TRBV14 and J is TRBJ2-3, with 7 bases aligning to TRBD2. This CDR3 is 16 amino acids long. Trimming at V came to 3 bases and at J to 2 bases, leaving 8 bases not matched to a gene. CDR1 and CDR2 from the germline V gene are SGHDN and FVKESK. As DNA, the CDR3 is TGTGCCAGCAGCCACGGGACTACCCTGGTCACAGATACGCAGTATTTT. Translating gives CASSHGTTLVTDTQYF.

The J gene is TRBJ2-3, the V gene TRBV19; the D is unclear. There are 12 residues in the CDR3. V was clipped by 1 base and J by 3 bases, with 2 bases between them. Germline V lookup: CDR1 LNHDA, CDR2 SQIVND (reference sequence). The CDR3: CASSIATDTQYF. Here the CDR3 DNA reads TGTGCCAGTAGTATAGCGACAGATACGCAGTATTTT.

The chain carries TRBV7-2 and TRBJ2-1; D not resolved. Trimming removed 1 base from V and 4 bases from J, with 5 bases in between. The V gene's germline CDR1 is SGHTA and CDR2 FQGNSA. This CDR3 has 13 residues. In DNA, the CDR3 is TGTGCCAGCAGCTTAGGGGCGTACAATGAGCAGTTCTTC. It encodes CASSLGAYNEQFF.

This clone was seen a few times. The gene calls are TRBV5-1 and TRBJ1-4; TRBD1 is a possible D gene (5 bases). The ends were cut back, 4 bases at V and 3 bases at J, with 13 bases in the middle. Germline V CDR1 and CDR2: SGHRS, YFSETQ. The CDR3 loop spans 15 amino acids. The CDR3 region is CASSNFKGPNEKLFF. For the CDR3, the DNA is TGCGCCAGCAGCAACTTTAAGGGGCCTAATGAAAAACTGTTTTTT.

CDR3 in amino acids: CASSEEEAGADTQYF. The CDR3 bases are TGTGCCAGCAGTGAAGAAGAGGCGGGGGCAGATACGCAGTATTTT. The V gene is TRBV6-1, the J gene TRBJ2-3, with TRBD2 matching over 7 bases. This CDR3 is built from 15 residues. Germline V gene data show CDR1 as MNHNS and CDR2 as SASEGT. V lost 1 base to trimming and J lost 4 bases; unmatched junction nucleotides: 5.

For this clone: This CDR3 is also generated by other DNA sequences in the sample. The CDR3 DNA follows: TGTGCCAGCAGCCTAGGAACAGACACCGGGGAGCTGTTTTTT. It translates to CASSLGTDTGELFF. The chain employs TRBV9 and TRBJ2-2; D is ambiguous. The V end was cut by 4 bases, the J end by 3 bases, with 10 bases between. Germline assignment: CDR1 SGDLS and CDR2 YYNGEE. CDR3 length: 14 amino acids.

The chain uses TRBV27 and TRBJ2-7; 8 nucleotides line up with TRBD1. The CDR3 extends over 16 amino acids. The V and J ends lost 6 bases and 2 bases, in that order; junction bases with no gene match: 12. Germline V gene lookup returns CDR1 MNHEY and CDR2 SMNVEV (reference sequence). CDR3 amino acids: CASSQTGQVNTYEQYF. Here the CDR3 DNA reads TGTGCCAGCAGCCAGACGGGACAGGTAAATACCTACGAGCAGTACTTC.